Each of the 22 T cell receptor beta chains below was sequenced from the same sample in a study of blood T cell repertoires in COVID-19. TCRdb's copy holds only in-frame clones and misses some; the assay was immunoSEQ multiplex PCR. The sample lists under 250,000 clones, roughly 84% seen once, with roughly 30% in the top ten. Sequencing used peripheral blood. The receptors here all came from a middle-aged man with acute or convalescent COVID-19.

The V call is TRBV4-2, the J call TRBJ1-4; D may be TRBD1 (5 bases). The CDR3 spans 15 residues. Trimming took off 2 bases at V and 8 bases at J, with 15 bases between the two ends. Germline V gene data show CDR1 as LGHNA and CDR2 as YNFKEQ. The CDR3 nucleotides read TGTGCCAGCAGCCAACCGGGACGGGGAGGAGAAAAACTGTTTTTT. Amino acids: CASSQPGRGGEKLFF.

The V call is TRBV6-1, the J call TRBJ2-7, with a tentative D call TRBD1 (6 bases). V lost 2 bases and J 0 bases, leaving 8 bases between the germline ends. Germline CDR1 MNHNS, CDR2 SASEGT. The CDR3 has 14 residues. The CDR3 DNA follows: TGTGCCAGCAGTGAACCGGGACACTCCTACGAGCAGTACTTC. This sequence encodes CASSEPGHSYEQYF.

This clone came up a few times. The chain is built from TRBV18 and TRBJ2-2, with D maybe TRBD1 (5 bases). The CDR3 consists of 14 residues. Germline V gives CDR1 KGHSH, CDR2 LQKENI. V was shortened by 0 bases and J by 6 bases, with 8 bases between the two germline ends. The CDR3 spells CASSPPSRAGELFF. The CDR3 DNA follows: TGTGCCAGCTCACCACCGAGCAGGGCCGGGGAGCTGTTTTTT.

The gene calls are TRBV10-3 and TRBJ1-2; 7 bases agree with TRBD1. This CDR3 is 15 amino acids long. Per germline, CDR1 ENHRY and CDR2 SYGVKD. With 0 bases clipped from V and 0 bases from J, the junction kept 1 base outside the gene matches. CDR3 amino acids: CAISESTGTNYGYTF. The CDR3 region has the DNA TGTGCCATCAGTGAGTCGACAGGGACTAACTATGGCTACACCTTC.

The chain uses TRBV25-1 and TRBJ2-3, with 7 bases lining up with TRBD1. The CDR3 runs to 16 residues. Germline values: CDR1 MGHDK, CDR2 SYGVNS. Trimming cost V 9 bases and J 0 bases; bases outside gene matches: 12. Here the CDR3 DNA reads TGTGCCAGTGGGGACAGAGATAAAGCTAGCACAGATACGCAGTATTTT. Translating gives CASGDRDKASTDTQYF.

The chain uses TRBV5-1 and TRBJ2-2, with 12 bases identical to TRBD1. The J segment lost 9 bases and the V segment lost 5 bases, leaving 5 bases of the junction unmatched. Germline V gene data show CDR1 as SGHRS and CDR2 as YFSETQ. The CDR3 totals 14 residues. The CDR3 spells CASSRGQGAWELFF. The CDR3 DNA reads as TGCGCCAGCAGTAGGGGACAGGGGGCGTGGGAGCTGTTTTTT.

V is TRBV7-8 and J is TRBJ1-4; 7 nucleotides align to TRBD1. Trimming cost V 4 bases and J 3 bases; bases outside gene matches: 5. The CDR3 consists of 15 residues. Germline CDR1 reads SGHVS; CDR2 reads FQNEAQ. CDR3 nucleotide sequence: TGTGCCAGCAGCTCCTACAGGGGATCTAATGAAAAACTGTTTTTT. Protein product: CASSSYRGSNEKLFF.

CDR3 sequence reads: CSVGDSSFGNTIYF. The CDR3 region has the DNA TGCAGCGTGGGGGACTCCAGCTTTGGAAACACCATATATTTT. This sequence joins TRBV29-1 and TRBJ1-3; TRBD1 is a possible D gene (5 bases). The germline V gene has CDR1 SQVTM and CDR2 ANQGSEA. Trimming shortened V by 6 bases and J by 3 bases, and 15 bases separated the two germline ends. The CDR3 consists of 14 residues. The complete variable domain, with remaining parts taken from reference TRBV29-1 and TRBJ1-3, reads SAVISQKPSRDICQRGTSLTIQCQVDSQVTMMFWYRQQPGQSLTLIATANQGSEATYESGFVIDKFPISRPNLTFSTLTVSNMSPEDSSIYLCSVGDSSFGNTIYFGEGSWLTVV.

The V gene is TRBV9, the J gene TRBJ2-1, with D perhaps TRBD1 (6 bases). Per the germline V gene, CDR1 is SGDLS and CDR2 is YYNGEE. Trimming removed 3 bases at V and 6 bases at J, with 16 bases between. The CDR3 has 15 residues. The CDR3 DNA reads TGTGCCAGCAGCGCGAATACAGGGTTGGGCAATGAGCAGTTCTTC. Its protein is CASSANTGLGNEQFF.

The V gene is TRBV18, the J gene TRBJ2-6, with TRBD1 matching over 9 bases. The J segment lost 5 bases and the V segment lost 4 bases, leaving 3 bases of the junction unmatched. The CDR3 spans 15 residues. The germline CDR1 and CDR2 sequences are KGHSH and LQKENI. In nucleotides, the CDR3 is TGTGCCAGCTCACAACAGGGGGCTCGGGCCAACGTCCTGACTTTC. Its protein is CASSQQGARANVLTF.

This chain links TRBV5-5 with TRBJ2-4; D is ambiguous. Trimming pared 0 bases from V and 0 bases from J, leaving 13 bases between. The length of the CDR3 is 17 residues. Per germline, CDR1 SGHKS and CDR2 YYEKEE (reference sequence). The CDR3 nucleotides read TGTGCCAGCAGCTTGGAACGGTCGGCGGTAGCCAAAAACATTCAGTACTTC. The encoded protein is CASSLERSAVAKNIQYF.

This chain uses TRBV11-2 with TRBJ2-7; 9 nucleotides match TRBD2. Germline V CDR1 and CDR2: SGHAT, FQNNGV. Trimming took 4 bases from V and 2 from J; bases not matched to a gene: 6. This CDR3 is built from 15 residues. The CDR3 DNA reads TGTGCCAGCAGCTCCTCTAGCGGGGACACCTACGAGCAGTACTTC. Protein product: CASSSSSGDTYEQYF.

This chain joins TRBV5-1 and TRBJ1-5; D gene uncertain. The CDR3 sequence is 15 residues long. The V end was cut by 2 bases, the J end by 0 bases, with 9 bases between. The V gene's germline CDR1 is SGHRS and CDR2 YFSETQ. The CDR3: CASSFVGGSNQPQHF. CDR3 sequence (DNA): TGCGCCAGCAGCTTTGTAGGCGGTAGCAATCAGCCCCAGCATTTT. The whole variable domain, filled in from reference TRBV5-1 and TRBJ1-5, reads KAGVTQTPRYLIKTRGQQVTLSCSPISGHRSVSWYQQTPGQGLQFLFEYFSETQRNKGNFPGRFSGRQFSNSRSEMNVSTLELGDSALYLCASSFVGGSNQPQHFGDGTRLSIL.

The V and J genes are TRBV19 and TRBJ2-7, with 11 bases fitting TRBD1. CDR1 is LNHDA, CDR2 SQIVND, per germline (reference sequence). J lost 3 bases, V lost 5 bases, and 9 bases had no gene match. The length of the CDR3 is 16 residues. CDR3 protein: CASSPVDRGQRYEQYF. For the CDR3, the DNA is TGTGCCAGTAGTCCAGTGGACAGGGGGCAGCGCTACGAGCAGTACTTC.

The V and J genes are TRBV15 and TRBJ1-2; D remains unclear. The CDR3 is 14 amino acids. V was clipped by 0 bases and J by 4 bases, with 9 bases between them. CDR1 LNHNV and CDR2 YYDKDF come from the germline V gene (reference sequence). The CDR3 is CATSRDAVLYGYTF. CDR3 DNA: TGTGCCACCAGCAGAGATGCGGTCCTCTATGGCTACACCTTC. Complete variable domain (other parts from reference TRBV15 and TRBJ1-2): DAMVIQNPRYQVTQFGKPVTLSCSQTLNHNVMYWYQQKSSQAPKLLFHYYDKDFNNEADTPDNFQSRRPNTSFCFLDIRSPGLGDTAMYLCATSRDAVLYGYTFGSGTRLTVV.

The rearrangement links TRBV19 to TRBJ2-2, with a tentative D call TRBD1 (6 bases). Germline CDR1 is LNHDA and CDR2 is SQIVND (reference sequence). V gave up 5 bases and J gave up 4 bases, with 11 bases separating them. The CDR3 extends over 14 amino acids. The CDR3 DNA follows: TGTGCCAGTAGTTTAGCCAGGGGCACCGGGGAGCTGTTTTTT. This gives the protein CASSLARGTGELFF.

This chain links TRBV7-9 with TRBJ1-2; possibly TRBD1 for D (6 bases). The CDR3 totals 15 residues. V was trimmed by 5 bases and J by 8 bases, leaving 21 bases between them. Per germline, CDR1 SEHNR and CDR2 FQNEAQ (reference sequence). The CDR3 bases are TGTGCCAGCAGCGGCCTCGAATCGGGGGGCATCGGCTACACCTTC. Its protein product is CASSGLESGGIGYTF.

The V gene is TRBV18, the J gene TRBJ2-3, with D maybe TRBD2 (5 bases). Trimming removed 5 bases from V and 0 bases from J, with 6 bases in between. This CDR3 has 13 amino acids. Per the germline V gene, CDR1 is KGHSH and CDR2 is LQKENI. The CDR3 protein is CASSRTSTDTQYF. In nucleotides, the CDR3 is TGTGCCAGCTCAAGGACTAGCACAGATACGCAGTATTTT.

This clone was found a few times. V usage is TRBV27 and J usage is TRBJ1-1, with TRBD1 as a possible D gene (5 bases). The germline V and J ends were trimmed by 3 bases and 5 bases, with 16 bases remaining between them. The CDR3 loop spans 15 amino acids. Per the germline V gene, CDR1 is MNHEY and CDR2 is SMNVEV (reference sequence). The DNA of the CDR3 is TGTGCCAGCAGTTTCGACAGCAACGTTCGAACTGAAGCTTTCTTT. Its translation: CASSFDSNVRTEAFF.

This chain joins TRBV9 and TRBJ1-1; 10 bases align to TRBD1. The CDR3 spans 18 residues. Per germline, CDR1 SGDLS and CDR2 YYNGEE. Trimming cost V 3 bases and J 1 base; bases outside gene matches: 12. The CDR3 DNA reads TGTGCCAGCAGCGGCCGGGACAGGGGTGTAGTCACGAACACTGAAGCTTTCTTT. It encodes CASSGRDRGVVTNTEAFF.

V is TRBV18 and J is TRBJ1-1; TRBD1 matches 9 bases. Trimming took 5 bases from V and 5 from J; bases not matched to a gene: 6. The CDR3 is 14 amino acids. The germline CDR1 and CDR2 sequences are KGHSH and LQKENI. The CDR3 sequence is CASSSGQGFTEAFF. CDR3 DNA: TGTGCCAGCTCATCGGGACAGGGATTTACTGAAGCTTTCTTT.

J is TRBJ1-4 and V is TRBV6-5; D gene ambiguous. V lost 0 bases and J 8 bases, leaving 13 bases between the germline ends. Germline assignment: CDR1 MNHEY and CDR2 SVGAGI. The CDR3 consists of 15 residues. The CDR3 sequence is CASSYSNQVYEKLFF. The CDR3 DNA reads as TGTGCCAGCAGTTACTCGAACCAGGTTTACGAAAAACTGTTTTTT.